These T cell receptor beta chains were read from a single sample in a study of shared clonotypes between healthy human individuals. The assay was immunoSEQ multiplex PCR, and TCRdb's table has in-frame clones only and misses some. The repertoire includes hundreds of thousands of clones, about 74% of them detected once, and approximately 10% sits in the top ten. Material for sequencing was memory CD4+ T cells sorted from blood. Receptor source: a man between 25 and 39 years old in good health. Each CDR3 is given without its conserved first and last residue.

TRBJ1-2 | TRBV11-2 | ASSLLSYGYT
TRBJ1-5 | TRBV30 | AWSVTKFSGERNQPQH
TRBJ1-1 | TRBV6-4 | ASSFDWDTEAF
TRBJ2-1 | TRBV10-3 | AISSTSGAMGQF
TRBJ2-5 | TRBV2 | ASSFQETQY
TRBJ2-5 | TRBV14 | ASSQGLARQY
TRBJ2-2 | TRBV10-3 | AISSSGPTGELF
TRBJ2-4 | TRBV4-2 | ASSGAVAKNIQY
TRBJ2-7 | TRBV25-1 | ASSESPWDGATYEQY
TRBJ2-7 | TRBV19 | ASSTRTGRGSYEQY
TRBJ1-5 | TRBV2 | ASKQGSEQPQH
TRBJ2-1 | TRBV28 | ASSVVGLGNEQF
TRBJ2-3 | TRBV5-1 | ASSFSGSTDTQY
TRBJ2-1 | TRBV7-2 | ASSISGSSYNEQF
- | TRBV6-5 | ASRTQIPNEQY
TRBJ1-5 | TRBV28 | ASSTQGQGGQPQH
TRBJ1-2 | TRBV20-1 | SAGETLRYT
TRBJ2-1 | TRBV2 | ASSDRTAYNEQF
TRBJ2-1 | TRBV19 | ASSRTSGSRPYNEQF
TRBJ1-2 | TRBV2 | ASRKEGTYGYT
TRBJ2-1 | TRBV5-4 | ASSLARGRGLNNEQF
TRBJ2-6 | TRBV2 | ASSEVRAGANVLT
TRBJ2-5 | TRBV5-6 | ASSGDLTGGPRETQY
TRBJ1-5 | TRBV30 | AWSSGLSNQPQH
TRBJ1-2 | TRBV5-1 | ASSLERGGVGNYGYT
TRBJ2-1 | TRBV18 | ASSPHPQGEQF
- | TRBV11-3 | ASSLFWGDEQY
TRBJ2-7 | TRBV27 | ATKRENYEQY
TRBJ2-1 | TRBV10-1 | ASSPAGGVGEQF
TRBJ2-1 | TRBV2 | ASTPLQNNEQF
TRBJ2-7 | TRBV10-3 | AISEQGQGLVEQY
TRBJ1-1 | TRBV25-1 | ASSELWQPEAF
TRBJ2-3 | TRBV5-1 | ASSLVTRAGTDTQY
TRBJ2-7 | TRBV5-6 | ASSPRGLAEQY
TRBJ2-1 | TRBV11-2 | ASSLGGNPYNEQF
TRBJ2-7 | TRBV10-3 | AISVAGGDYEQY
TRBJ1-1 | TRBV5-1 | ASSLTDRLNTEAF
TRBJ2-7 | TRBV2 | ASSRQGFHEQY
TRBJ1-3 | TRBV30 | AWTGRSGNTIY
TRBJ2-3 | TRBV5-4 | ASSLAGASTDTQY
TRBJ2-2 | TRBV28 | ASSLRLRKTGELF
TRBJ2-5 | TRBV9 | ASSPQGSGPETQY
TRBJ2-7 | TRBV5-5 | ASSLVGTSEYEQY
TRBJ1-2 | TRBV15 | ATSIGYGYT
TRBJ2-7 | TRBV6-5 | ASSYSNRVLSEQY
TRBJ1-1 | TRBV5-1 | ASGREVNTEAF
TRBJ1-2 | TRBV10-1 | ASSPRADRGYT
TRBJ2-1 | TRBV6-4 | ASSDIIAAEQF
TRBJ1-6 | TRBV9 | ASSTGQGGNSPLH
TRBJ2-7 | TRBV28 | ASSLWGAVNEQY
TRBJ2-7 | TRBV28 | ASSVPPLIGGSYEQY
TRBJ1-2 | TRBV9 | ASSPRGGGYT
TRBJ1-2 | TRBV28 | ASTSPRTGEGYT
TRBJ1-4 | TRBV30 | ACKREGYLGKLF
TRBJ2-5 | TRBV13 | ASSLEGGETQY